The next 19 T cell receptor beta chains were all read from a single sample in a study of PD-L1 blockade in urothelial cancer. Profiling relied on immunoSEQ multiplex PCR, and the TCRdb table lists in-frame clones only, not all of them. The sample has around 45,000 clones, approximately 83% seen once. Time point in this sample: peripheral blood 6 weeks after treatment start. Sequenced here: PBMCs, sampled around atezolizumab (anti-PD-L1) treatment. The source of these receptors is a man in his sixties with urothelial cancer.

CDR3 DNA sequence: TGTGCCAGCAGCTCCCTAGCGGGGGGGCGAGACATTCAGTACTTC. It is translated as CASSSLAGGRDIQYF. The genes are TRBV7-2 and TRBJ2-4; 12 bases align to TRBD2. The CDR3 sequence is 15 residues long. V was clipped by 4 bases and J by 8 bases; unmatched bases: 6. The germline CDR1 and CDR2 sequences are SGHTA and FQGNSA.

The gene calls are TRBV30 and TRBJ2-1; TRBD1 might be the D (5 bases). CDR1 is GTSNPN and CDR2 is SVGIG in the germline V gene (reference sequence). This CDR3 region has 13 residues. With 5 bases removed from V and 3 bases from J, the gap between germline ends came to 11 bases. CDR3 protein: CAWQGIDYNEQFF. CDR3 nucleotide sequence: TGTGCCTGGCAGGGTATCGACTACAATGAGCAGTTCTTC.

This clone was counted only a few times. The CDR3 sequence: CASRTRRPGDTGELFF. The CDR3 DNA reads as TGTGCCAGCAGAACCCGTCGGCCAGGGGATACCGGGGAGCTGTTTTTT. V gene TRBV28 combines with J gene TRBJ2-2; D is possibly TRBD1 (6 bases). The germline V gene has CDR1 MDHEN and CDR2 SYDVKM. V was trimmed by 6 bases and J by 5 bases, leaving 19 bases between them. This CDR3 is built from 16 residues. Filled out from reference TRBV28 and TRBJ2-2, the complete variable domain reads DVKVTQSSRYLVKRTGEKVFLECVQDMDHENMFWYRQDPGLGLRLIYFSYDVKMKEKGDIPEGYSVSREKKERFSLILESASTNQTSMYLCASRTRRPGDTGELFFGEGSRLTVL.

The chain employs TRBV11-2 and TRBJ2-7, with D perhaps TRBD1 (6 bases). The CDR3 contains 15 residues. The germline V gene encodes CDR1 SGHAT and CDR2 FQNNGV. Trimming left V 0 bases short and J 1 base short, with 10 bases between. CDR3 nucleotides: TGTGCCAGCAGCTTAGATCCCGGACAGTCCTACGAGCAGTACTTC. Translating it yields CASSLDPGQSYEQYF.

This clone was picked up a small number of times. The CDR3 DNA sequence: TGTGCCAGCAGCTTAGGCTACGAGAACACCGGGGAGCTGTTTTTT. Translation gives CASSLGYENTGELFF. This chain joins TRBV7-2 and TRBJ2-2; no clear D gene. Between the trimmed V and J ends, which lost 1 base and 1 base, there was a span of 7 bases. Germline V gene sequence: CDR1 SGHTA, CDR2 FQGNSA. The CDR3 consists of 15 residues. Full variable domain (outside the CDR3, taken from reference TRBV7-2 and TRBJ2-2): GAGVSQSPSNKVTEKGKDVELRCDPISGHTALYWYRQSLGQGLEFLIYFQGNSAPDKSGLPSDRFSAERTGGSVSTLTIQRTQQEDSAVYLCASSLGYENTGELFFGEGSRLTVL.

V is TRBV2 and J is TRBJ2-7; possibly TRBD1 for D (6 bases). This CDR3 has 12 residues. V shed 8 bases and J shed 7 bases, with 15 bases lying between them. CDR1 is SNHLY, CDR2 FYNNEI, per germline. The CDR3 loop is CASGAQGREQYF. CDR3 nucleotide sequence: TGTGCCAGCGGAGCACAGGGAAGGGAGCAGTACTTC.

The DNA for the CDR3 is TGTGCCAGCAGTCCGAGGACAGGGGTAAACACCATATATTTT. This codes for CASSPRTGVNTIYF. This chain connects TRBV7-8 to TRBJ1-3; the match to TRBD1 covers 9 bases. The germline gives CDR1 SGHVS, CDR2 FQNEAQ. V shed 6 bases and J 6 bases; nucleotides not matched to a gene: 6. This CDR3 region has 14 residues. The full variable domain, its missing parts supplied by reference TRBV7-8 and TRBJ1-3, is GAGVSQSPRYKVAKRGQDVALRCDPISGHVSLFWYQQALGQGPEFLTYFQNEAQLDKSGLPSDRFFAERPEGSVSTLKIQRTQQEDSAVYLCASSPRTGVNTIYFGEGSWLTVV.

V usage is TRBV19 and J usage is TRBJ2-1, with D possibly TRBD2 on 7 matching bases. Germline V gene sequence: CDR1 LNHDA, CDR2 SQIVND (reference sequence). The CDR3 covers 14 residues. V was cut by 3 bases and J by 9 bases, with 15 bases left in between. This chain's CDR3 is CASSISRGASEQFF. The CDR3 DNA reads TGTGCCAGTAGTATTTCACGGGGGGCGAGTGAGCAGTTCTTC.

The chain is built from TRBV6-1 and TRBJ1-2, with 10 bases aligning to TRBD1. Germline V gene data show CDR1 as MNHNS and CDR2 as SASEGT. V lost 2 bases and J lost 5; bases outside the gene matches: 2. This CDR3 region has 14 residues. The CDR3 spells CASSEPGQGYGYTF. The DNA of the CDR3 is TGTGCCAGCAGTGAACCGGGACAGGGGTATGGCTACACCTTC.

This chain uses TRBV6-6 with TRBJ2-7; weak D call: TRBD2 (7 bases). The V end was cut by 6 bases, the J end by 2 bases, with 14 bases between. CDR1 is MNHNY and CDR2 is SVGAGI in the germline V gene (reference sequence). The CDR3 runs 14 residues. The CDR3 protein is CASRRGLNAYEQYF. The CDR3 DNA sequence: TGTGCCAGCAGGCGGGGGCTCAATGCCTACGAGCAGTACTTC.

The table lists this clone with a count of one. CDR3 coding DNA: TGTGCCAGCAGCTTAAAACACTCTGGGGCCAACGTCCTGACTTTC. This gives the protein CASSLKHSGANVLTF. The chain couples TRBV7-8 to TRBJ2-6; D gene uncertain. Per the germline V gene, CDR1 is SGHVS and CDR2 is FQNEAQ. The CDR3 covers 15 residues. V lost 2 bases and J lost 0, with 5 bases in between.

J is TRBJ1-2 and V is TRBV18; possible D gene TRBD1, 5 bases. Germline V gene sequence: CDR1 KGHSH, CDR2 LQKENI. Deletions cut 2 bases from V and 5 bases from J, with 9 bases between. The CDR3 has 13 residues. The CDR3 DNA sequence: TGTGCCAGCTCACCAGGGGCAGGGTATGGCTACACCTTC. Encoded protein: CASSPGAGYGYTF.

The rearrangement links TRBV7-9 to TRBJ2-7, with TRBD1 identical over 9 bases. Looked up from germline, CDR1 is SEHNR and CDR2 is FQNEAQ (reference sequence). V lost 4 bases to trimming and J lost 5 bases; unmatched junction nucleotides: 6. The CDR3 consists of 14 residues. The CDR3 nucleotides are TGTGCCAGCAGCTCCACAGGGGGCCGGCACGAGCAGTACTTC. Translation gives CASSSTGGRHEQYF.

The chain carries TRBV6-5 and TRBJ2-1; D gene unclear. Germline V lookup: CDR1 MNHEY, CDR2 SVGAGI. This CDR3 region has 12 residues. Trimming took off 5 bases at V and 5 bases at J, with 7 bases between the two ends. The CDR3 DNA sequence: TGTGCCAGCAGTCAACAGCACAATGAGCAGTTCTTC. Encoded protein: CASSQQHNEQFF.

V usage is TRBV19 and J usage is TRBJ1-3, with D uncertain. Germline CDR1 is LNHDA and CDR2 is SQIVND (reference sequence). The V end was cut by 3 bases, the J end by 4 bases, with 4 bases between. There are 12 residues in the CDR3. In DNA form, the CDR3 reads TGTGCCAGTAGTATGAGGGGAAACACCATATATTTT. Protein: CASSMRGNTIYF.

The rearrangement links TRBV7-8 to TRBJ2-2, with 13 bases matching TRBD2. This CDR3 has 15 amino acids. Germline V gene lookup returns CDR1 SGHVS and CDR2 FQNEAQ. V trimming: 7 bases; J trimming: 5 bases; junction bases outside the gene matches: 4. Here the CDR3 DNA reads TGTGCCAGCAAGCCGGGACTAGCGGGAACCGGGGAGCTGTTTTTT. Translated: CASKPGLAGTGELFF.

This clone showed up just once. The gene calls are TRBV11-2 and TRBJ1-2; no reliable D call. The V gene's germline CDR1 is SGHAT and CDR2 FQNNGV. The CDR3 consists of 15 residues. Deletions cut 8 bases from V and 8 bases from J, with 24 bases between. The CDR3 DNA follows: TGTGCCAGCGTCCTCGAACCCCGTCTTAGAGAGGGCTACACCTTC. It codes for CASVLEPRLREGYTF.

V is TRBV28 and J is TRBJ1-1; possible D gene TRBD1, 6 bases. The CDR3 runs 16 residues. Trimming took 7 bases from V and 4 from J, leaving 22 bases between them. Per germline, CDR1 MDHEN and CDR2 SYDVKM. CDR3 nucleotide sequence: TGTGCCAGCATTATAGGGGGTCGGGGCTCGGGCACTGAAGCTTTCTTT. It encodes CASIIGGRGSGTEAFF.

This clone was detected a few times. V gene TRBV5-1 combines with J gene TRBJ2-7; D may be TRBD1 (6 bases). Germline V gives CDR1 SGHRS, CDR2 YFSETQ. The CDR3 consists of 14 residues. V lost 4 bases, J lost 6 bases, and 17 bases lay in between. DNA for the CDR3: TGCGCCAGCAGCAATCCGGGACCACAGGGCGAGCAGTACTTC. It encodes CASSNPGPQGEQYF.